Given below is one T cell receptor beta chain in context. This entry belongs to a study of T cell changes during pregnancy in multiple sclerosis. Only in-frame clones appear in the TCRdb table, and some are missing; sequencing was by immunoSEQ multiplex PCR. This sample has 100,000 to 140,000 clones, with less than 95% found just once. Per the germline V gene, CDR1 is SGHRS and CDR2 is YFSETQ. CDR3 length equals 14 residues. J gave up 2 bases and V 3 bases, and 2 bases lay outside the gene matches. The V call is TRBV5-1, the J call TRBJ1-5, with 7 bases that match TRBD1. The sequences come from peripheral blood, collected in the third trimester of pregnancy. This TCR was recovered from a female donor in good health, enrolled as a control in a pregnancy study. The CDR3, as DNA: TGCGCCAGCAGCTGGGACAGTCGCAATCAGCCCCAGCATTTT. Its protein is CASSWDSRNQPQHF.